This TCR beta chain was obtained from a study of control samples from healthy donors and cancer patients. Germline CDR1 and CDR2: SGHVS and FNYEAQ. The CDR3 consists of 21 residues. The V and J ends lost 1 base and 0 bases respectively, with 27 bases between them. The repertoire was sequenced with immunoSEQ multiplex PCR; TCRdb's copy has only in-frame clones and lacks some. The sample consists of over 100,000 clones, roughly 92% of them appearing once. Source material: blood. This TCR was sampled from a man aged 18 to 29 in good health. The V and J genes are TRBV7-6 and TRBJ1-1; weak D call: TRBD1 (6 bases). CDR3 in DNA: TGTGCCAGCAGCTTAGGACGCTTACTTCCCAACAGGGAAACCTTGAACACTGAAGCTTTCTTT. It yields the protein CASSLGRLLPNRETLNTEAFF.